A selection of T cell receptor beta chains follows, all from one sample in a study of T cell responses to AZD1222 COVID-19 vaccine. Libraries were prepared by immunoSEQ multiplex PCR; TCRdb keeps only in-frame clonotypes and omits some of them. This table has about 92,000 clones, approximately 87% appearing once. This sample comprised peripheral blood, obtained on day 0 of AZD1222 vaccination. The origin of the receptors is an adult in good health. Each CDR3 is given with its conserved first and last residue. D genes are given only for firm matches. Clone size is not always given. Where it is, it says once, few, many or a class for expanded clones.

size,V,D,J,CDR3,DNA
-,TRBV7-6,TRBD2,TRBJ2-7,CASSFSGRSYEQYF,TGTGCCAGCAGCTTTAGCGGGAGATCCTACGAGCAGTACTTC
-,TRBV28,-,TRBJ1-5,CASSPTAGIDDFRNQPQHF,TGTGCCAGCAGCCCAACCGCAGGGATAGACGACTTTAGGAATCAGCCCCAGCATTTT
-,TRBV25-1,TRBD1,TRBJ1-4,CASGRGTANEKLFF,TGTGCCAGCGGGCGGGGGACAGCTAATGAAAAACTGTTTTTT
-,TRBV29-1,TRBD1,TRBJ1-2,CSVVGDREKDYGYTF,TGCAGCGTTGTGGGGGACAGGGAGAAAGACTATGGCTACACCTTC
-,TRBV7-2,TRBD1,TRBJ1-1,CASSNRQGGTFF,TGTGCCAGCAGCAACCGACAGGGTGGAACTTTCTTT
-,TRBV5-6,TRBD1,TRBJ1-6,CASSSGQRLTYNSPLHF,TGTGCCAGCAGTTCGGGACAGAGACTTACTTATAATTCACCCCTCCACTTT
few,TRBV24-1,TRBD1,TRBJ1-1,CATSAQGQGVGAFF,TGTGCCACCAGTGCCCAGGGACAGGGGGTTGGAGCTTTCTTT
-,TRBV5-1,TRBD1,TRBJ1-1,CASSSDRAGTEAFF,TGCGCCAGCAGCTCGGACAGGGCGGGCACTGAAGCTTTCTTT
-,TRBV7-7,-,TRBJ2-5,CASSLAVRTPIETQYF,TGTGCCAGCAGCTTAGCGGTCCGGACCCCCATAGAGACCCAGTACTTC
once,TRBV21-1,-,TRBJ1-6,CPLEAWPNSPLHF,TGCCCTTTAGAAGCCTGGCCCAATTCACCCCTCCACTTT